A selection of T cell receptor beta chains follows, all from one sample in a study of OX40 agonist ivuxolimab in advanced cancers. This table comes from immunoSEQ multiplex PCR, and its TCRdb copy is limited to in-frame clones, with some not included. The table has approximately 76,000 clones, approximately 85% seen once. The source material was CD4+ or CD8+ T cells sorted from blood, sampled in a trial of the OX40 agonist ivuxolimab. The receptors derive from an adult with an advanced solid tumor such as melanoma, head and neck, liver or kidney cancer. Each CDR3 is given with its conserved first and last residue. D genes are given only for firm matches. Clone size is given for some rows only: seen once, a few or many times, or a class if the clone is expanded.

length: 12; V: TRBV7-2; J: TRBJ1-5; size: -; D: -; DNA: TGTGCCAGCAGCTTTGGGAGTCAGCCCCAGCATTTT; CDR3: CASSFGSQPQHF
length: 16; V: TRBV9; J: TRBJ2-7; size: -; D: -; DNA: TGTGCCAGCAGCGTAGGTCAGGCAATCGACCTCTACGAGCAGTACTTC; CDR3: CASSVGQAIDLYEQYF
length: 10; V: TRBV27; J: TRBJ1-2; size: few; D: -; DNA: TGTGCCAGCAGTTGGTCAGGCTACACCTTC; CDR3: CASSWSGYTF
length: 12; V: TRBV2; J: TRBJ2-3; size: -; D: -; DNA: TGTGCCAGCATCCAGGGTTCAGATACGCAGTATTTT; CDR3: CASIQGSDTQYF
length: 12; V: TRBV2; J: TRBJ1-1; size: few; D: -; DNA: TGTGCCAGCAGTGACTCTAACACTGAAGCTTTCTTT; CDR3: CASSDSNTEAFF
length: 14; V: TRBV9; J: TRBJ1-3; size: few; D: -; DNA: TGTGCCAGCAGCGAGGGACTTAACGGAAACACCATATATTTT; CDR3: CASSEGLNGNTIYF
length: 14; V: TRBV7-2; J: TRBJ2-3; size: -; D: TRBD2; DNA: TGTGCCAGCAGGAGACTAGCGGGGTCTAATACGCAGTATTTT; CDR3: CASRRLAGSNTQYF
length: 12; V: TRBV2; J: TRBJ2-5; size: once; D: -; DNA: TGTGCCAGCAGTGAAGTTGTGGGTCCCCAGTACTTC; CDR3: CASSEVVGPQYF
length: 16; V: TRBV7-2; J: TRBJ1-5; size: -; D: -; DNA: TGTGCCAGCAGCTTAGGGTTCACGGGCGGCGGTCAGCCCCAGCATTTT; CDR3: CASSLGFTGGGQPQHF
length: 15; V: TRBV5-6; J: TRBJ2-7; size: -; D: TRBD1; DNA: TGTGCCAGCAGCTTGTGGACAGGGCCCTCTATGGAGCAGTACTTC; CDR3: CASSLWTGPSMEQYF
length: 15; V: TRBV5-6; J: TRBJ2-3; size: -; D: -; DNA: TGTGCCAGCAGCTCCTGGGGGGTGGGGGCAGATACGCAGTATTTT; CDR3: CASSSWGVGADTQYF
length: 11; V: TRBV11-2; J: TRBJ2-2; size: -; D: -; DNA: TGTGCCAGCAGCCACACCGGGGAGCTGTTTTTT; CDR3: CASSHTGELFF
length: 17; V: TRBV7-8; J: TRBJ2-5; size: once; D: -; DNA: TGTGCCAGCAGCTTAGCCCCACGGACCTCTACTTGGGAGACCCAGTACTTC; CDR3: CASSLAPRTSTWETQYF
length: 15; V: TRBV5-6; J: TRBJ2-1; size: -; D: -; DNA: TGTGCCAGCAGCTTGTTGGGGGCGCAGGACAATGAGCAGTTCTTC; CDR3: CASSLLGAQDNEQFF
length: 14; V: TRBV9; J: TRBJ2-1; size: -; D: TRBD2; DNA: TGTGCCAGCACCCCTAGCGGGGGCTACAATGAGCAGTTCTTC; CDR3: CASTPSGGYNEQFF
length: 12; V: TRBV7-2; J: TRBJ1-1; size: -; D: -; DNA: TGTGCCAGCAGCTTTCCTACAGGGCCAGCTTTCTTT; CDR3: CASSFPTGPAFF
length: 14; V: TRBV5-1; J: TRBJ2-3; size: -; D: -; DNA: TGCGCCAGCAGCCAGGGTACCAGCACAGATACGCAGTATTTT; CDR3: CASSQGTSTDTQYF
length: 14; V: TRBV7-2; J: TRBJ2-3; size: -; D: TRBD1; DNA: TGTGCCAGCAGCTCCGGGACAGGGGTAGATACGCAGTATTTT; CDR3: CASSSGTGVDTQYF
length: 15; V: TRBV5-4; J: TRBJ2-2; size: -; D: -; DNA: TGTGCCAGCAGCTTGGTTGGCAGGGAGGTCGGGGAGCTGTTTTTT; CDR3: CASSLVGREVGELFF
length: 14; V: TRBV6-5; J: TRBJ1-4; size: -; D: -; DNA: TGTGCCAGCAGGCGGGACTCTGTGAATGAAAAACTGTTTTTT; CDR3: CASRRDSVNEKLFF
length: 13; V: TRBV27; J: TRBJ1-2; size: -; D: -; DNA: TGTGCCAGTAAACAGGCCTCTAACTATGGCTACACCTTC; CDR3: CASKQASNYGYTF
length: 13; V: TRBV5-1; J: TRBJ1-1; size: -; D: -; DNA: TGCGCCAGCAGCTTTGAGGGGAGGACTGAAGCTTTCTTT; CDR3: CASSFEGRTEAFF
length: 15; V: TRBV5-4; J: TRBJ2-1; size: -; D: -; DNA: TGTGCCAGCAGCTTGCGGACTATAACCTACAATGAGCAGTTCTTC; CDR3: CASSLRTITYNEQFF
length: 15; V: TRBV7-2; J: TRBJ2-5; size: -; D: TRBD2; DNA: TGTGCCAGCAGCTTCCCTACTAGCGGGGGTGAGACCCAGTACTTC; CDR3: CASSFPTSGGETQYF
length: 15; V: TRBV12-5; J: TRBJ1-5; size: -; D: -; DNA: TGTGCTAGTGGTATCCGGGACACCTACAATCAGCCCCAGCATTTT; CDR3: CASGIRDTYNQPQHF
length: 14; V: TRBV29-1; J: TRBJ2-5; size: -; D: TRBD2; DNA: TGCAGCGCTGGGCGGGGCGGGGGGGCGGAGACCCAGTACTTC; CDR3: CSAGRGGGAETQYF
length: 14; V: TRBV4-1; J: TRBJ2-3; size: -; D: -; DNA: TGCGCCAGCAGCCGGGCTGGACAGCTAGATACGCAGTATTTT; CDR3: CASSRAGQLDTQYF
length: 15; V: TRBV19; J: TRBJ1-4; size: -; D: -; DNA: TGTGCCAGTACCCCCTGGCACTCTGAGGGTGAAAAACTGTTTTTT; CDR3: CASTPWHSEGEKLFF
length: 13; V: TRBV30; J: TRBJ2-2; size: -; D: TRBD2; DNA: TGTGCCTGGAGTAGACTAGCAGAAGGGGAGCTGTTTTTT; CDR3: CAWSRLAEGELFF
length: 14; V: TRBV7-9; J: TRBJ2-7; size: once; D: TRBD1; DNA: TGTGCCAGCACCTCTGACAGGGGATCCTACGAGCAGTACTTC; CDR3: CASTSDRGSYEQYF
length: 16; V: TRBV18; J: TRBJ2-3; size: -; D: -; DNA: TGTGCCAGCTCACCACCGCGGGGAGAGGGCACAGATACGCAGTATTTT; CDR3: CASSPPRGEGTDTQYF
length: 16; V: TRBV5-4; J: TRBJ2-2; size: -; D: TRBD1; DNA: TGTGCCAGCAGCTCAGACAGGGGGCGGAACACCGGGGAGCTGTTTTTT; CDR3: CASSSDRGRNTGELFF
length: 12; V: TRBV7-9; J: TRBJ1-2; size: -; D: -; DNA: TGTGCCAGCAGCTTAGAGAGCTATGGCTACACCTTC; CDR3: CASSLESYGYTF
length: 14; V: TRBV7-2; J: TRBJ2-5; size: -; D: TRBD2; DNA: TGTGCCAGCAGCTATAGCGGGGTCCAAGAGACCCAGTACTTC; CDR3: CASSYSGVQETQYF
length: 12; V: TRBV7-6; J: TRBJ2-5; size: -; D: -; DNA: TGTGCCAGCAGCCCCCATCAAGAGACCCAGTACTTC; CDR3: CASSPHQETQYF
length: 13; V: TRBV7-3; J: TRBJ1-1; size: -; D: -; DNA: TGTGCCAGCAGCTCGGACACGAACACTGAAGCTTTCTTT; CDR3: CASSSDTNTEAFF
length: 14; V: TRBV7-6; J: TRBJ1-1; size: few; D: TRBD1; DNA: TGTGCCAGCAGATCCAGGGGGGCTGGCACTGAAGCTTTCTTT; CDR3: CASRSRGAGTEAFF
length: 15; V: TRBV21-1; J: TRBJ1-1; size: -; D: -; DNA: TGTGCCAGTACCGGGACAGGGATCCTGAACACTGAAGCTTTCTTT; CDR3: CASTGTGILNTEAFF
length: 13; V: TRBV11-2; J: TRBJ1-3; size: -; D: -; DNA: TGTGCCAGCAGCTTAAACAGAGCGAACACCATATATTTT; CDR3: CASSLNRANTIYF
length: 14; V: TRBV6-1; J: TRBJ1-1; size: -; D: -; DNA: TGTGCCAGCCGTCTTAGGCCTTTGGACACTGAAGCTTTCTTT; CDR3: CASRLRPLDTEAFF
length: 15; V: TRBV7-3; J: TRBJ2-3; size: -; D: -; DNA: TGTGCCAGCAGCTTAACAGGAGGTTTCACAGATACGCAGTATTTT; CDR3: CASSLTGGFTDTQYF
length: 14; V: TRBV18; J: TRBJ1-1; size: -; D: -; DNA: TGTGCCAGCTCGCCAAACTACAGGGATCCTGAAGCTTTCTTT; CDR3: CASSPNYRDPEAFF
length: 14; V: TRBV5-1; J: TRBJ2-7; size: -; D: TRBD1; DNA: TGCGCCAGCAGCTTCGGGACAGGGAATTACGAGCAGTACTTC; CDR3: CASSFGTGNYEQYF
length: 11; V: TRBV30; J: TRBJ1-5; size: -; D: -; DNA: TGTGCCTGGAGTGAGACAGGGCCCCAGCATTTT; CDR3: CAWSETGPQHF
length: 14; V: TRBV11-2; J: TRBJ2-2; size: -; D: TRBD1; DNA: TGTGCCAGCAGCCCGGACAGGTTCACCGGGGAGCTGTTTTTT; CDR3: CASSPDRFTGELFF
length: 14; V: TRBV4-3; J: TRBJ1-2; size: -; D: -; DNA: TGCGCCAGCAGCCAAGATACGGGTTTGGGGGGCTACACCTTC; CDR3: CASSQDTGLGGYTF
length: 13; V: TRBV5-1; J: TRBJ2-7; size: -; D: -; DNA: TGCGCCAGCAGCCTGGAAGGGACCTACGAGCAGTACTTC; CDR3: CASSLEGTYEQYF
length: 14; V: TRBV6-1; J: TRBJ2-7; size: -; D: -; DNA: TGTGCCAGCAGTGAATTTAAGGGTTCCTACGAGCAGTACTTC; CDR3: CASSEFKGSYEQYF
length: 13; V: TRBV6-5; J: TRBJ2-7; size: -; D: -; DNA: TGTGCCAGCAGTCGCTTTGGGGGGTACGAGCAGTACTTC; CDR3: CASSRFGGYEQYF
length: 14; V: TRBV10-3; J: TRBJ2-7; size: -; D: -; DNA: TGTGCCATCAGTGAGTGGCAGGGGCGCTACGAGCAGTACTTC; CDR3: CAISEWQGRYEQYF
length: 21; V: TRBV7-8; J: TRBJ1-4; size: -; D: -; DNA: TGTGCCAGCAGCTTAGGGGGTCGGGGTGGCAGGGCACGGAAGAAGAATGAAAAACTGTTTTTT; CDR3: CASSLGGRGGRARKKNEKLFF
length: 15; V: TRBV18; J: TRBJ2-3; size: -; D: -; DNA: TGTGCCAGCTTATCGGACAGTTCTAGCACAGATACGCAGTATTTT; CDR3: CASLSDSSSTDTQYF
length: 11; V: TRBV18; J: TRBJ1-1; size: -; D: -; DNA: TGTGCCAGCTCCTCCCGTCGTGAAGCTTTCTTT; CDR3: CASSSRREAFF